Listed below are T cell receptor beta chains from one sample, sequenced in a study of beta chain features in type 1 diabetes. Sequencing used immunoSEQ multiplex PCR; TCRdb keeps in-frame clones, though not all of them. Of approximately 730,000 clones listed, roughly 12% are singletons. The sequenced sample consisted of naive CD4+ T cells from blood. The receptors derive from a man aged 18 to 29 with type 1 diabetes. Each CDR3 is given with its conserved first and last residue. D genes are given only for firm matches. Some rows mark clone size as missing; the rest say once, few, many or name a class of expanded clone.

D: .
V: TRBV6-1
size: .
J: TRBJ1-1
DNA: TGTGCCAGCAGTGCTGCTCTGAACACTGAAGCTTTCTTT
CDR3: CASSAALNTEAFF

D: .
V: TRBV7-9
size: .
J: TRBJ1-1
DNA: TGTGCCAGCAGTGTGGAGGGAAACACTGAAGCTTTCTTT
CDR3: CASSVEGNTEAFF

D: TRBD1
V: TRBV7-9
size: few
J: TRBJ1-1
DNA: TGTGCCGGCTTGACAGGGGGCACTGAAGCTTTCTTT
CDR3: CAGLTGGTEAFF

D: .
V: TRBV11-3
size: .
J: TRBJ1-2
DNA: TGTGCCAGCAGCCTTCTCGGTGCTAACTATGGCTACACCTTC
CDR3: CASSLLGANYGYTF

D: .
V: TRBV11-2
size: .
J: TRBJ2-7
DNA: TGTGCCAGCAGCTCGAGGGACTGGCAGTACTTC
CDR3: CASSSRDWQYF

D: .
V: TRBV11-2
size: few
J: TRBJ1-1
DNA: TGTGCCAGCAGGGGTATGAATGAAGCTTTCTTT
CDR3: CASRGMNEAFF

D: TRBD1
V: TRBV6-1
size: .
J: TRBJ1-2
DNA: TGTGCCAGCAGTGAAGCGGGGGGACAGGTATATGGCTACACCTTC
CDR3: CASSEAGGQVYGYTF

D: .
V: TRBV6-5
size: few
J: TRBJ1-2
DNA: TGTGCCAGCAGTTACGGTTCCTATGGCTACACCTTC
CDR3: CASSYGSYGYTF

D: .
V: TRBV10-1
size: few
J: TRBJ1-2
DNA: TGCGCCAGCAGTGACGGTTCTTATGGCTACACCTTC
CDR3: CASSDGSYGYTF

D: .
V: TRBV7-2
size: .
J: TRBJ2-3
DNA: TGTGCCAGCAGCTTTAGCGAGGGTACGCAGTATTTT
CDR3: CASSFSEGTQYF

D: TRBD2
V: TRBV4-1
size: few
J: TRBJ2-1
DNA: TGCGCCAGCAGCCAAGATCCGGGGCAGCGGGGCTCGGTCTTC
CDR3: CASSQDPGQRGSVF

D: .
V: TRBV4-2
size: few
J: TRBJ2-6
DNA: TGTGCCAGCAGCCCCGGACGGTCGGCTGGGGCCAACGTCCTGACTTTC
CDR3: CASSPGRSAGANVLTF

D: TRBD1
V: TRBV13
size: .
J: TRBJ1-4
DNA: TGTGCCAGCAGCTTGTCGGACAGGGCTGAAAAACTGTTTTTT
CDR3: CASSLSDRAEKLFF

D: .
V: TRBV4-2
size: few
J: TRBJ1-2
DNA: TGTGCCAGCAGCCCAGACGAGGGCTATGGCTACACCTTC
CDR3: CASSPDEGYGYTF